This TCR beta chain derives from a study of T cell responses to AZD1222 COVID-19 vaccine. The study, taken as a whole, reports: Vaccine-associated CD4 TCRs ranged over spike, dominating at 160-218 and 743-854. Of the AZD1222 recipients, only 5 or 6 were seropositive at baseline.

Worth noting for this clone: The antigen remains unidentified.

Method: immunoSEQ multiplex PCR; TCRdb's copy keeps in-frame clones and lacks some. The profile shows about 130,000 clones, roughly 89% of them singletons. The CDR3 sequence is 15 residues long. V was trimmed by 0 bases and J by 5 bases, leaving 11 bases between them. Germline V gene lookup returns CDR1 SGHRS and CDR2 YFSETQ. This sequence joins TRBV5-1 and TRBJ1-4, with D hard to call. The TCR sequence derives from an adult in good health. Sequencing was performed on peripheral blood, taken on day 0 of AZD1222 vaccination. The CDR3 sequence is CASSLEGLGNEKLFF. In nucleotides, the CDR3 is TGCGCCAGCAGCTTGGAAGGGCTTGGGAATGAAAAACTGTTTTTT.